Presented here are 32 T cell receptor beta chains from one specimen sequenced in a study of cytomegalovirus exposure and HLA in healthy donors. It was with 60 Vbeta and 13 Jbeta primers that the PCR ran. Only in-frame clones appear in the TCRdb table, and some are missing; sequencing was by immunoSEQ multiplex PCR. Altogether under 200,000 clones are present, about 77% being singletons, with the ten largest covering 1.3%. The sequenced material came from PBMCs. The receptor set was obtained from a woman in her forties or fifties in good health and CMV-seronegative.

The V gene is TRBV27, the J gene TRBJ2-7, with a possible D match to TRBD1 (6 bases). Between the trimmed V and J ends, which lost 5 bases and 3 bases, there was a span of 14 bases. CDR3 length: 14 residues. Germline V CDR1 and CDR2: MNHEY, SMNVEV (reference sequence). The CDR3 DNA reads TGTGCCAGCAGTCACCAACAGGGTTACTACGAGCAGTACTTC. It encodes CASSHQQGYYEQYF.

The chain carries TRBV18 and TRBJ2-5; a possible D gene is TRBD1 (5 bases). Trimming left V 3 bases short and J 3 bases short, with 8 bases between. CDR3 length equals 13 residues. CDR1 is KGHSH and CDR2 is LQKENI in the germline V gene. The CDR3 reads CASSPTVKETQYF. CDR3 nucleotides: TGTGCCAGCTCACCGACAGTGAAAGAGACCCAGTACTTC.

The J gene is TRBJ1-2, the V gene TRBV28; the D gene is possibly TRBD1 (6 bases). V was pared by 3 bases and J by 0 bases, with 8 bases between. Germline V gene lookup returns CDR1 MDHEN and CDR2 SYDVKM. There are 14 residues in the CDR3. CDR3 bases: TGTGCCAGCAGTTTGAGGACAGCTAACTATGGCTACACCTTC. It is translated as CASSLRTANYGYTF.

The rearrangement links TRBV4-1 to TRBJ2-7; D is possibly TRBD2 (5 bases). V gave up 0 bases and J gave up 0 bases, with 21 bases separating them. The CDR3 totals 19 residues. CDR1 MGHRA and CDR2 YSYEKL come from the germline V gene. Written as DNA, the CDR3 is TGCGCCAGCAGCCAAGATGGTGGGAGAGGCCTAGAAAGCTCCTACGAGCAGTACTTC. It translates to CASSQDGGRGLESSYEQYF.

The V gene is TRBV9, the J gene TRBJ1-1; TRBD1 aligns across 7 bases. V lost 4 bases, J lost 7 bases, and 7 bases stayed unmatched. The germline V gene encodes CDR1 SGDLS and CDR2 YYNGEE. The CDR3 has 13 amino acids. The CDR3 DNA reads TGTGCCAGCAGCCCCCACCGGGACAGTGAAGCTTTCTTT. This translates into CASSPHRDSEAFF. The variable domain in full, with the rest retrieved from reference TRBV9 and TRBJ1-1, is DSGVTQTPKHLITATGQRVTLRCSPRSGDLSVYWYQQSLDQGLQFLIQYYNGEERAKGNILERFSAQQFPDLHSELNLSSLELGDSALYFCASSPHRDSEAFFGQGTRLTVV.

This clone came up once. The chain couples TRBV9 to TRBJ1-2; 12 positions match TRBD1. The CDR3 is made up of 15 amino acids. Per germline, CDR1 SGDLS and CDR2 YYNGEE. V lost 2 bases and J lost 8; bases outside the gene matches: 7. The chain's CDR3 is CASSVGTGGLEGYTF. CDR3 bases: TGTGCCAGCAGCGTCGGGACAGGGGGCCTGGAAGGCTACACCTTC.

The CDR3 DNA follows: TGCGCCAGCAGCTTAAACAGGGGGAGCAACACTGAAGCTTTCTTT. It specifies CASSLNRGSNTEAFF. The chain uses TRBV5-1 and TRBJ1-1; 8 bases line up with TRBD1. Germline CDR1 reads SGHRS; CDR2 reads YFSETQ. Trimming at V came to 2 bases and at J to 2 bases, leaving 5 bases not matched to a gene. There are 15 residues in the CDR3.

V is TRBV7-7 and J is TRBJ2-5, with D tentatively TRBD1 (6 bases). The ends were cut back, 4 bases at V and 5 bases at J, with 14 bases in the middle. The CDR3 has 14 amino acids. Germline V gives CDR1 SSHAT, CDR2 FNYEAQ (reference sequence). CDR3 residues: CASSSLGGYETQYF. The CDR3 DNA is TGTGCCAGCAGCTCCTTAGGGGGATACGAGACCCAGTACTTC.

The V gene is TRBV27, the J gene TRBJ1-5, with unresolved D. V lost 6 bases, J lost 5 bases, and 11 bases lay in between. There are 13 residues in the CDR3. Looked up from germline, CDR1 is MNHEY and CDR2 is SMNVEV (reference sequence). The CDR3 DNA is TGTGCCAGCAGCACGCTGGGCCATCAGCCCCAGCATTTT. Translation gives CASSTLGHQPQHF.

The chain is built from TRBV27 and TRBJ1-1; D gene ambiguous. From germline, CDR1 is MNHEY and CDR2 SMNVEV (reference sequence). The CDR3 is made up of 15 amino acids. V lost 6 bases, J lost 0 bases, and 14 bases lay in between. The CDR3, as DNA: TGTGCCAGCAGATCCGGCCAGGTGGTGAACACTGAAGCTTTCTTT. Translated: CASRSGQVVNTEAFF.

The J gene is TRBJ1-2, the V gene TRBV28, with TRBD1 matching over 7 bases. The V segment lost 5 bases and the J segment 3 bases; nucleotides outside the gene matches: 12. Germline loops: CDR1 MDHEN, CDR2 SYDVKM. This CDR3 has 16 residues. CDR3 bases: TGTGCCAGCAGTGCCAGAAGTCCGACAGGGCACTATGGCTACACCTTC. Amino acids: CASSARSPTGHYGYTF.

This clone was observed once. This chain joins TRBV6-5 and TRBJ2-1; the D is unclear. V lost 10 bases and J lost 3, with 4 bases in between. The CDR3 contains 10 residues. Per germline, CDR1 MNHEY and CDR2 SVGAGI. Here the CDR3 DNA reads TGTGCCACTTACTACAATGAGCAGTTCTTC. It specifies CATYYNEQFF.

This rearrangement joins TRBV5-1 to TRBJ2-2; a weak D match, TRBD2 (5 bases). The CDR3 has 17 amino acids. Germline V gives CDR1 SGHRS, CDR2 YFSETQ. V was shortened by 3 bases and J by 5 bases, with 20 bases between the two germline ends. CDR3 loop: CASSSDSGLALTGELFF. CDR3 nucleotide sequence: TGCGCCAGCAGCTCGGATTCAGGCCTAGCTCTTACCGGGGAGCTGTTTTTT. The full variable domain, in which reference TRBV5-1 and TRBJ2-2 provide the parts outside the CDR3, is KAGVTQTPRYLIKTRGQQVTLSCSPISGHRSVSWYQQTPGQGLQFLFEYFSETQRNKGNFPGRFSGRQFSNSRSEMNVSTLELGDSALYLCASSSDSGLALTGELFFGEGSRLTVL.

The genes are TRBV6-6 and TRBJ2-7; the D is unclear. Looked up from germline, CDR1 is MNHNY and CDR2 is SVGAGI (reference sequence). The CDR3 extends over 15 amino acids. Trimming took off 7 bases at V and 0 bases at J, with 16 bases between the two ends. CDR3 residues: CASTPQARRSYEQYF. The CDR3 nucleotides are TGTGCCAGCACCCCGCAGGCCCGCCGCTCCTACGAGCAGTACTTC.

The chain uses TRBV5-1 and TRBJ2-5; perhaps TRBD1 as D (5 bases). This CDR3 is 13 amino acids long. V was cut by 7 bases and J by 0 bases, with 10 bases left in between. Germline V lookup: CDR1 SGHRS, CDR2 YFSETQ. CDR3 sequence reads: CASERGNQETQYF. The DNA of the CDR3 is TGCGCCAGCGAAAGGGGCAACCAAGAGACCCAGTACTTC.

The V gene is TRBV7-9, the J gene TRBJ1-5; D remains unclear. Per the germline V gene, CDR1 is SEHNR and CDR2 is FQNEAQ (reference sequence). With 5 bases removed from V and 3 bases from J, the gap between germline ends came to 14 bases. The length of the CDR3 is 15 residues. Here the CDR3 DNA reads TGTGCCAGCAGCCCAACGGGAGGATCCAATCAGCCCCAGCATTTT. Amino acids: CASSPTGGSNQPQHF.

The chain has TRBV27 and TRBJ2-2; 9 bases are shared with TRBD2. CDR3 size: 16 residues. Trimming at V came to 3 bases and at J to 5 bases, leaving 7 bases not matched to a gene. Germline-derived CDR1 and CDR2 are MNHEY and SMNVEV (reference sequence). CDR3 DNA sequence: TGTGCCAGCAGTTTTCGGCTAGCGGGGTCTACCGGGGAGCTGTTTTTT. It codes for CASSFRLAGSTGELFF.

V and J are TRBV7-2 and TRBJ1-1, with unresolved D. V lost 5 bases, J lost 3 bases, and 10 bases lay in between. Germline V gene lookup returns CDR1 SGHTA and CDR2 FQGNSA. CDR3 size: 13 residues. The CDR3: CASSPGGYTEAFF. The CDR3 DNA reads as TGTGCCAGCAGCCCCGGCGGCTACACTGAAGCTTTCTTT.

This clone showed up just once. V gene TRBV5-5 combines with J gene TRBJ2-1; D might be TRBD1 (6 bases). Trimming pared 5 bases from V and 3 bases from J, leaving 6 bases between. The germline V gene has CDR1 SGHKS and CDR2 YYEKEE (reference sequence). The CDR3 contains 12 residues. Here the CDR3 reads CASRDSYNEQFF. The CDR3 bases are TGTGCCAGCAGGGACAGCTACAATGAGCAGTTCTTC.

This chain links TRBV10-1 with TRBJ2-7, with D possibly TRBD2 on 6 matching bases. The CDR3 runs to 12 residues. Germline CDR1 reads WNHNN; CDR2 reads SYGVQD (reference sequence). Trimming removed 10 bases at V and 4 bases at J, with 14 bases between. The DNA of the CDR3 is TGCGCCACCTCGCGGGGTGTATACGAGCAGTACTTC. It is translated as CATSRGVYEQYF.

The chain joins TRBV4-3 to TRBJ1-5; a weak D match, TRBD1 (5 bases). The CDR3 is 16 amino acids. Germline-derived CDR1 and CDR2 are LGHNA and YSLEER. Trimming pared 4 bases from V and 4 bases from J, leaving 17 bases between. CDR3 coding DNA: TGCGCCAGCAGCCTTGCCCATGGGGCAGCGAATCAGCCCCAGCATTTT. This translates into CASSLAHGAANQPQHF.

The rearrangement links TRBV9 to TRBJ1-1, with TRBD1 matching 12 bases. The length of the CDR3 is 16 residues. The germline CDR1 and CDR2 sequences are SGDLS and YYNGEE. Trimming at V came to 4 bases and at J to 5 bases, leaving 9 bases not matched to a gene. CDR3 sequence: CASSLLGTGGSTEAFF. The CDR3 nucleotides are TGTGCCAGCAGCCTTCTAGGGACAGGGGGCAGTACTGAAGCTTTCTTT.

The V gene is TRBV28, the J gene TRBJ2-5; D not resolved. This CDR3 spans 11 amino acids. The V end was cut by 5 bases, the J end by 5 bases, with 6 bases between. Germline loops: CDR1 MDHEN, CDR2 SYDVKM. The CDR3 region has the DNA TGTGCCAGCAGTAAAACTGAGACCCAGTACTTC. It translates to CASSKTETQYF.

The chain joins TRBV19 to TRBJ2-1, with TRBD1 matching 9 bases. Germline trimming cut 5 bases from V and 4 bases from J; bases unmatched to any gene: 6. This CDR3 has 15 amino acids. The germline gives CDR1 LNHDA, CDR2 SQIVND (reference sequence). CDR3 coding DNA: TGTGCCAGTAGTTCGGGACAGGGCCAATACAATGAGCAGTTCTTC. It codes for CASSSGQGQYNEQFF. Supplemented by reference TRBV19 and TRBJ2-1, the full variable domain reads DGGITQSPKYLFRKEGQNVTLSCEQNLNHDAMYWYRQDPGQGLRLIYYSQIVNDFQKGDIAEGYSVSREKKESFPLTVTSAQKNPTAFYLCASSSGQGQYNEQFFGPGTRLTVL.

This rearrangement joins TRBV30 to TRBJ2-7, with 15 positions matching TRBD2. The V gene end was trimmed by 5 bases and the J gene end by 7 bases; junction bases not matched to a gene: 12. Germline V gives CDR1 GTSNPN, CDR2 SVGIG (reference sequence). The CDR3 has 16 residues. The CDR3 sequence: CAWGWGTSGRFSEQYF. The CDR3 DNA reads as TGTGCCTGGGGATGGGGGACTAGCGGGAGGTTTTCGGAGCAGTACTTC.

The V gene is TRBV28, the J gene TRBJ2-7; the D is unclear. The CDR3 sequence is 15 residues long. Trimming shortened V by 7 bases and J by 0 bases, and 16 bases separated the two germline ends. CDR1 is MDHEN and CDR2 is SYDVKM in the germline V gene. The CDR3 sequence: CASMVRSSGSYEQYF. As DNA, the CDR3 is TGTGCCAGCATGGTGCGGTCATCGGGCTCCTACGAGCAGTACTTC. Full variable domain (rest looked up from reference TRBV28 and TRBJ2-7): DVKVTQSSRYLVKRTGEKVFLECVQDMDHENMFWYRQDPGLGLRLIYFSYDVKMKEKGDIPEGYSVSREKKERFSLILESASTNQTSMYLCASMVRSSGSYEQYFGPGTRLTVT.

This clone showed up just a few times. The V gene is TRBV2, the J gene TRBJ2-7, with TRBD1 matching over 7 bases. The V segment lost 0 bases and the J segment 0 bases; nucleotides outside the gene matches: 2. The CDR3 consists of 15 residues. Germline V gene lookup returns CDR1 SNHLY and CDR2 FYNNEI. CDR3 coding DNA: TGTGCCAGCAGTGAAGCTGGGGACAGCTCCTACGAGCAGTACTTC. It specifies CASSEAGDSSYEQYF.

This clone has only a few counts. The chain is built from TRBV19 and TRBJ2-7, with D possibly matching TRBD1 (6 bases). Per germline, CDR1 LNHDA and CDR2 SQIVND (reference sequence). This CDR3 is built from 14 residues. Trimming removed 3 bases at V and 0 bases at J, with 9 bases between. CDR3 sequence: CASSISGVSYEQYF. The DNA of the CDR3 is TGTGCCAGTAGTATCTCAGGGGTCTCCTACGAGCAGTACTTC.

The chain recombines TRBV27 with TRBJ1-3; no clear D. The CDR3 consists of 16 residues. The germline V gene has CDR1 MNHEY and CDR2 SMNVEV (reference sequence). V dropped 4 bases and J dropped 4 bases, with 17 bases sitting between them. The CDR3 loop is CASSSSGLGHGNTIYF. The DNA of the CDR3 is TGTGCCAGCAGTTCCTCCGGGTTAGGTCACGGAAACACCATATATTTT.

The chain joins TRBV7-9 to TRBJ2-3; 8 nucleotides align to TRBD1. Unmatched junction bases numbered 2, after V lost 6 bases and J lost 3 bases. The CDR3 runs to 13 residues. Per the germline V gene, CDR1 is SEHNR and CDR2 is FQNEAQ (reference sequence). CDR3 nucleotide sequence: TGTGCCAGCAGACGGACAGGGACAGATACGCAGTATTTT. It codes for CASRRTGTDTQYF. The full variable domain, its missing parts supplied by reference TRBV7-9 and TRBJ2-3, is DTGVSQNPRHKITKRGQNVTFRCDPISEHNRLYWYRQTLGQGPEFLTYFQNEAQLEKSRLLSDRFSAERPKGSFSTLEIQRTEQGDSAMYLCASRRTGTDTQYFGPGTRLTVL.

This chain links TRBV6-5 with TRBJ2-1, with TRBD1 identical over 7 bases. In germline, CDR1 is MNHEY, CDR2 SVGAGI. The CDR3 totals 14 residues. J gave up 10 bases and V 5 bases, and 11 bases lay outside the gene matches. The CDR3 loop reads CASSPLRTGPEQFF. The DNA of the CDR3 is TGTGCCAGCAGTCCCCTTAGGACAGGCCCGGAGCAGTTCTTC.

The genes are TRBV9 and TRBJ2-1; TRBD1 agrees at 7 bases. This CDR3 contains 14 residues. V gave up 4 bases and J gave up 5 bases; unmatched junction bases: 6. Germline V gene sequence: CDR1 SGDLS, CDR2 YYNGEE. The CDR3 loop is CASSYWDSNNEQFF. In DNA, the CDR3 is TGTGCCAGCAGCTACTGGGACAGCAACAATGAGCAGTTCTTC.